The 18 T cell receptor beta chains in this list originate from one sample, sequenced in a study of cytotoxic CD8 clonotypes in ibrutinib-treated CLL. Data came from immunoSEQ multiplex PCR; TCRdb stores just in-frame clones and leaves some out. The table records approximately 48,000 clones, roughly 57% of them present only once. The input for sequencing was PBMCs, taken after 12 months of ibrutinib treatment. These receptors were taken from a human donor with chronic lymphocytic leukemia.

This clone has more than one count but fewer than ten. The chain couples TRBV25-1 to TRBJ1-2, with a weak D call TRBD1 (5 bases). CDR1 and CDR2 (germline): MGHDK, SYGVNS. V shed 8 bases and J shed 4 bases, with 14 bases lying between them. This CDR3 region has 13 residues. The chain's CDR3 is CASGGRDGYGYTF. In nucleotides, the CDR3 is TGTGCCAGCGGGGGGAGGGACGGCTATGGCTACACCTTC.

This clone showed up just a few times. The V gene is TRBV6-6, the J gene TRBJ2-7, with D unresolved. The V end was cut by 0 bases, the J end by 11 bases, with 8 bases between. Looked up from germline, CDR1 is MNHNY and CDR2 is SVGAGI (reference sequence). The CDR3 is 11 amino acids. The CDR3 sequence is CASSYSTKEYF. The CDR3 DNA follows: TGTGCCAGCAGTTACTCGACCAAGGAGTACTTC.

This chain links TRBV29-1 with TRBJ2-5; 7 bases match TRBD1. The germline gives CDR1 SQVTM, CDR2 ANQGSEA. V shed 5 bases, J shed 4 bases, and the junction held 7 bases outside the gene matches. The CDR3 is made up of 13 amino acids. CDR3 protein: CSVLYRGRETQYF. The CDR3 region has the DNA TGCAGCGTTCTGTACAGGGGCCGAGAGACCCAGTACTTC.

The chain is built from TRBV10-3 and TRBJ2-2; D is unresolved. CDR1 ENHRY and CDR2 SYGVKD come from the germline V gene. The germline V and J ends were trimmed by 0 bases and 1 base, with 6 bases remaining between them. The CDR3 contains 15 residues. CDR3 residues: CAISESNWNTGELFF. In nucleotides, the CDR3 is TGTGCCATCAGTGAGTCGAATTGGAACACCGGGGAGCTGTTTTTT.

The chain uses TRBV30 and TRBJ1-2; D unclear. The germline V gene has CDR1 GTSNPN and CDR2 SVGIG (reference sequence). CDR3 length: 11 amino acids. Trimming removed 7 bases at V and 5 bases at J, with 11 bases between. Here the CDR3 DNA reads TGTGCCTCAAATGTGGCGTATGGCTACACCTTC. This translates into CASNVAYGYTF. Supplemented by reference TRBV30 and TRBJ1-2, the full variable domain reads SQTIHQWPATLVQPVGSPLSLECTVEGTSNPNLYWYRQAAGRGLQLLFYSVGIGQISSEVPQNLSASRPQDRQFILSSKKLLLSDSGFYLCASNVAYGYTFGSGTRLTVV.

This sequence joins TRBV29-1 and TRBJ1-2; D is possibly TRBD1 (5 bases). There are 10 residues in the CDR3. Germline V gives CDR1 SQVTM, CDR2 ANQGSEA. The CDR3 DNA reads TGCACGATCGGGGGAAACGGCTACACCTTC. It translates to CTIGGNGYTF.

The V and J genes are TRBV30 and TRBJ2-7; possibly TRBD1 or TRBD2 for D (5 bases each). Germline CDR1 and CDR2: GTSNPN and SVGIG (reference sequence). Trimming took 4 bases from V and 9 from J, leaving 19 bases between them. The CDR3 is made up of 13 amino acids. CDR3 amino acids: CAWTGTAQRPQYF. In DNA form, the CDR3 reads TGTGCCTGGACAGGGACCGCCCAGAGACCGCAGTACTTC.

CDR3 coding DNA: TGTGCCAGCAGCTTGGAAGGTCGTGCTGAGCAGTTCTTC. Protein: CASSLEGRAEQFF. This chain uses TRBV5-5 with TRBJ2-1, with unresolved D. CDR1 and CDR2 (germline): SGHKS, YYEKEE (reference sequence). Trimming took 0 bases from V and 9 from J, leaving 10 bases between them. CDR3 length equals 13 residues.

CDR3 coding DNA: TGTGCCAGCAGCTTAGTGCCTCGCGGGGGCACAGATACGCAGTATTTT. Its protein is CASSLVPRGGTDTQYF. The V and J genes are TRBV7-2 and TRBJ2-3, with D perhaps TRBD2 (6 bases). The V end was cut by 1 base, the J end by 1 base, with 12 bases between. The germline gives CDR1 SGHTA, CDR2 FQGNSA. This CDR3 region has 16 residues. The full variable domain, with the rest looked up from reference TRBV7-2 and TRBJ2-3, is GAGVSQSPSNKVTEKGKDVELRCDPISGHTALYWYRQSLGQGLEFLIYFQGNSAPDKSGLPSDRFSAERTGGSVSTLTIQRTQQEDSAVYLCASSLVPRGGTDTQYFGPGTRLTVL.

The chain employs TRBV19 and TRBJ1-3, with TRBD1 matching over 7 bases. V lost 10 bases and J lost 2; bases outside the gene matches: 5. Germline V gene lookup returns CDR1 LNHDA and CDR2 SQIVND (reference sequence). There are 13 residues in the CDR3. CDR3 in amino acids: CATHQGAGNTIYF. CDR3 in DNA: TGTGCCACCCACCAGGGGGCTGGAAACACCATATATTTT. The entire variable domain, with the rest obtained from reference TRBV19 and TRBJ1-3, is as follows: DGGITQSPKYLFRKEGQNVTLSCEQNLNHDAMYWYRQDPGQGLRLIYYSQIVNDFQKGDIAEGYSVSREKKESFPLTVTSAQKNPTAFYLCATHQGAGNTIYFGEGSWLTVV.

This clone was detected a few times. The chain employs TRBV30 and TRBJ1-2, with 7 bases lining up with TRBD1. This CDR3 spans 13 amino acids. Germline CDR1 is GTSNPN and CDR2 is SVGIG (reference sequence). Losses at the gene ends were 6 bases for V and 4 bases for J; bases not matched to a gene: 8. CDR3 residues: CACPKGAGYGYTF. CDR3 sequence (DNA): TGTGCCTGCCCCAAGGGGGCGGGCTATGGCTACACCTTC.

This clone was seen at least ten times. V and J are TRBV10-2 and TRBJ2-5; 9 nucleotides agree with TRBD1. The germline V gene encodes CDR1 WSHSY and CDR2 SAAADI. This CDR3 is built from 15 residues. Trimming took 4 bases from V and 5 from J; bases not matched to a gene: 8. The CDR3 region is CASSVAGQGGETQYF. The CDR3 nucleotides are TGCGCCAGCAGTGTCGCGGGACAGGGAGGGGAGACCCAGTACTTC.

V usage is TRBV29-1 and J usage is TRBJ2-1, with D possibly being TRBD1 (5 bases). The CDR3 sequence is 11 residues long. The ends were cut back, 4 bases at V and 10 bases at J, with 11 bases in the middle. The V gene's germline CDR1 is SQVTM and CDR2 ANQGSEA. The CDR3 sequence: CSVAGRGEQFF. The CDR3, as DNA: TGCAGCGTTGCCGGTAGGGGAGAGCAGTTCTTC.

The chain couples TRBV10-3 to TRBJ2-5, with 8 bases matching TRBD1. The V gene's germline CDR1 is ENHRY and CDR2 SYGVKD. CDR3 length equals 12 residues. V lost 9 bases and J lost 5; bases outside the gene matches: 5. The CDR3 sequence is CAIRDRSETQYF. CDR3 sequence (DNA): TGTGCCATTAGGGACAGGTCCGAGACCCAGTACTTC.

The chain combines TRBV28 with TRBJ2-7, with 10 bases lining up with TRBD2. CDR1 and CDR2 (germline): MDHEN, SYDVKM. With V trimmed by 6 bases and J by 10 bases, 15 bases remained unmatched. This CDR3 spans 15 amino acids. CDR3 coding DNA: TGTGCCAGCAGAGTATCCGTAGCGGGAGGCTCCAGTCAGTACTTC. Translating it yields CASRVSVAGGSSQYF.

This clone was found many times. The CDR3 here is CASSSNPLYEQYF. The CDR3 DNA follows: TGTGCCAGCAGTTCAAACCCTCTTTACGAGCAGTACTTC. The chain is built from TRBV27 and TRBJ2-7, with no clear D. CDR1 MNHEY and CDR2 SMNVEV come from the germline V gene (reference sequence). V was trimmed by 4 bases and J by 4 bases, leaving 11 bases between them. This CDR3 is 13 amino acids long.

V usage is TRBV5-6 and J usage is TRBJ1-6; TRBD1 aligns across 7 bases. Germline values: CDR1 SGHDT, CDR2 YYEEEE. CDR3 size: 14 residues. V gave up 3 bases and J gave up 8 bases; unmatched junction bases: 5. As DNA, the CDR3 is TGTGCCAGCAGCTACTCAGGGGGGGATTCACCCCTCCACTTT. Protein: CASSYSGGDSPLHF.

J is TRBJ2-7 and V is TRBV5-1, with TRBD1 identical over 7 bases. The CDR3 covers 14 residues. CDR1 and CDR2 (germline): SGHRS, YFSETQ. Trimming at V came to 2 bases and at J to 5 bases, leaving 7 bases not matched to a gene. The CDR3 protein is CASSFDREVNEQYF. The CDR3 nucleotides are TGCGCCAGCAGCTTCGACAGGGAAGTAAACGAGCAGTACTTC.